This T cell receptor beta chain is from a study of cytomegalovirus exposure and HLA in healthy donors. PCR involved 60 Vbeta and 13 Jbeta primers. Data came from immunoSEQ multiplex PCR; TCRdb stores just in-frame clones and leaves some out. The table has more than 150,000 clones, roughly 82% seen once. The V end lost 7 bases, the J end lost 6 bases, and 16 bases lay between the germline ends. From germline, CDR1 is SQVTM and CDR2 ANQGSEA. This CDR3 is 13 amino acids long. This clonotype was sampled from a woman between 50 and 59 years old in good health and CMV-seropositive. The sequenced sample consisted of PBMCs. The chain combines TRBV29-1 with TRBJ1-5; TRBD1 might be the D (5 bases). CDR3 loop: CSAAGNGGQPQHF. The CDR3 DNA sequence: TGCAGCGCTGCAGGGAACGGGGGTCAGCCCCAGCATTTT.